The 26 T cell receptor beta chains below all came from one sample that was sequenced in a study of blood T cell repertoires in COVID-19. The table came from immunoSEQ multiplex PCR; TCRdb's copy has only in-frame clones and leaves some out. The sample yields 200,000 to 250,000 clones, about 83% seen once. Sequences were obtained from PBMCs or T cells enriched from blood (not recorded which). Every receptor here comes from a woman in her thirties or forties who had recovered from COVID-19.

The V call is TRBV7-2, the J call TRBJ1-2; 8 bases line up with TRBD1. Looked up from germline, CDR1 is SGHTA and CDR2 is FQGNSA. The CDR3 length is 12 residues. V was pared by 3 bases and J by 13 bases, with 7 bases of the junction left unmatched. The CDR3 DNA reads TGTGCCAGCAGCTTCGGACAGGGAGGGGTCACCTTC. Translated: CASSFGQGGVTF.

The chain employs TRBV9 and TRBJ2-3; TRBD1 is a possible D gene (8 bases). Germline loops: CDR1 SGDLS, CDR2 YYNGEE. Trimming pared 4 bases from V and 3 bases from J, leaving 15 bases between. There are 15 residues in the CDR3. The CDR3 spells CASSFGQGGTDTQYF. CDR3 coding DNA: TGTGCCAGCAGCTTTGGACAGGGAGGGACAGATACGCAGTATTTT.

This clone has just a few counts. V and J are TRBV24-1 and TRBJ2-1; D is unclear. In germline, CDR1 is KGHDR, CDR2 SFDVKD. The CDR3 runs to 11 residues. The V end was cut by 1 base, the J end by 9 bases, with 3 bases between. This chain's CDR3 is CATSDFGEQFF. DNA of the CDR3: TGTGCCACCAGTGATTTCGGTGAGCAGTTCTTC.

The chain couples TRBV10-2 to TRBJ1-1, with D tentatively TRBD1 (6 bases). V was cut by 6 bases and J by 1 base, with 9 bases left in between. Germline assignment: CDR1 WSHSY and CDR2 SAAADI. The CDR3 totals 13 residues. The CDR3 spells CASSPGQNTEAFF. CDR3 in DNA: TGCGCCAGCAGCCCGGGACAGAACACTGAAGCTTTCTTT.

The chain recombines TRBV6-6 with TRBJ2-7, with a tentative D call TRBD1 (6 bases). Germline V gene data show CDR1 as MNHNY and CDR2 as SVGAGI (reference sequence). The CDR3 runs 14 residues. V lost 2 bases and J 4 bases, leaving 12 bases between the germline ends. The CDR3 spells CASSYQGPLYEQYV. The CDR3 DNA is TGTGCCAGCAGTTACCAGGGGCCTTTGTACGAGCAGTACGTC.

The chain is built from TRBV7-8 and TRBJ1-2, with D possibly matching TRBD1 (6 bases). The CDR3 covers 12 residues. Germline lookup yields CDR1 SGHVS and CDR2 FQNEAQ. Trimming pared 5 bases from V and 5 bases from J, leaving 9 bases between. DNA for the CDR3: TGTGCCAGCAGCCCACAGGGATATGGCTACACCTTC. Residues: CASSPQGYGYTF.

This clone was observed many times. CDR3: CAISERSDYGYTF. CDR3 in DNA: TGTGCCATCAGTGAGCGATCAGACTATGGCTACACCTTC. The V call is TRBV10-3, the J call TRBJ1-2; no clear D. Deletions cut 2 bases from V and 3 bases from J, with 7 bases between. The CDR3 covers 13 residues. Germline CDR1 ENHRY, CDR2 SYGVKD.

The gene calls are TRBV13 and TRBJ2-3, with 11 bases that match TRBD2. The length of the CDR3 is 16 residues. CDR1 and CDR2 (germline): PRHDT, FYEKMQ (reference sequence). The J segment lost 0 bases and the V segment lost 5 bases, leaving 4 bases of the junction unmatched. CDR3 loop: CASSDPSGRSTDTQYF. The CDR3, as DNA: TGTGCCAGCAGCGATCCTAGCGGGAGGAGCACAGATACGCAGTATTTT.

This chain connects TRBV6-1 to TRBJ2-7; D perhaps matches TRBD2 (6 bases). V was cut by 4 bases and J by 0 bases, with 22 bases left in between. In germline, CDR1 is MNHNS, CDR2 SASEGT. The CDR3 is made up of 18 amino acids. The CDR3 nucleotides are TGTGCCAGCAGTGGCCCACCCTTCTCGGGGGAAATCTCCTACGAGCAGTACTTC. Its translation is CASSGPPFSGEISYEQYF.

This chain connects TRBV30 to TRBJ2-2; 10 nucleotides line up with TRBD1. The length of the CDR3 is 13 residues. V dropped 3 bases and J dropped 9; count of bases not matched to a gene: 4. From germline, CDR1 is GTSNPN and CDR2 SVGIG (reference sequence). For the CDR3, the DNA is TGTGCCTGGAGGCAGACAGGGGGCCGGGAGCTGTTTTTT. Encoded protein: CAWRQTGGRELFF.

With respect to this clone: Compared with germline, one end of the junction differs, possibly owing to a read error. The chain couples TRBV9 to TRBJ1-1; 9 positions match TRBD1. The CDR3 runs 16 residues. CDR1 and CDR2 from the germline V gene are SGDLS and YYNGEE. Here the CDR3 reads CVSSAPGQGSNTEAFF. The CDR3 coding sequence is TGTGTCAGCAGCGCACCGGGACAGGGATCGAACACTGAAGCTTTCTTT.

The J gene is TRBJ2-3, the V gene TRBV2, with TRBD2 matching 10 bases. The CDR3 consists of 16 residues. CDR1 is SNHLY and CDR2 is FYNNEI in the germline V gene. The ends lost 1 base at V and 4 bases at J; junction bases unmatched: 5. Here the CDR3 reads CASSEVLAGDADTQYF. For the CDR3, the DNA is TGTGCCAGCAGTGAAGTGCTAGCGGGAGACGCAGATACGCAGTATTTT.

J is TRBJ1-1 and V is TRBV5-5; perhaps TRBD1 as D (5 bases). CDR1 and CDR2 (germline): SGHKS, YYEKEE (reference sequence). V was cut by 0 bases and J by 3 bases, with 9 bases left in between. The CDR3 covers 14 residues. The CDR3 reads CASSLGQSYTEAFF. CDR3 nucleotides: TGTGCCAGCAGCTTGGGACAGAGCTACACTGAAGCTTTCTTT.

The DNA of the CDR3 is TGTGCCAGCAGCTTGCGTAGATCAGGGGGCGTCTATGGCTACACCTTC. Residues: CASSLRRSGGVYGYTF. The V gene is TRBV5-4, the J gene TRBJ1-2; TRBD1 matches at 8 bases. Germline CDR1 is SGHNT and CDR2 is YYREEE (reference sequence). Trimming took 1 base from V and 4 from J; bases not matched to a gene: 9. The length of the CDR3 is 16 residues.

This chain connects TRBV28 to TRBJ1-4; 7 nucleotides agree with TRBD1. V was pared by 4 bases and J by 4 bases, with 6 bases of the junction left unmatched. Germline V CDR1 and CDR2: MDHEN, SYDVKM. The CDR3 totals 15 residues. The chain's CDR3 is CASSSAGGGNEKLFF. The CDR3 coding sequence is TGTGCCAGCAGTTCCGCAGGGGGAGGTAATGAAAAACTGTTTTTT. Full variable domain (outside the CDR3, taken from reference TRBV28 and TRBJ1-4): DVKVTQSSRYLVKRTGEKVFLECVQDMDHENMFWYRQDPGLGLRLIYFSYDVKMKEKGDIPEGYSVSREKKERFSLILESASTNQTSMYLCASSSAGGGNEKLFFGSGTQLSVL.

V and J are TRBV7-9 and TRBJ1-1; D may be TRBD1 (6 bases). V lost 6 bases to trimming and J lost 0 bases, with 11 bases between them. CDR3 length: 14 residues. Per germline, CDR1 SEHNR and CDR2 FQNEAQ (reference sequence). The CDR3 loop reads CASRNRAVNTEAFF. CDR3 nucleotide sequence: TGTGCCAGCAGGAACAGGGCCGTGAACACTGAAGCTTTCTTT.

This rearrangement joins TRBV5-1 to TRBJ2-1; a possible D gene is TRBD2 (5 bases). CDR1 is SGHRS, CDR2 YFSETQ, per germline. V gave up 2 bases and J gave up 7 bases, with 13 bases separating them. The CDR3 spans 14 residues. The CDR3 loop reads CASSFPWERNEQFF. DNA of the CDR3: TGCGCCAGCAGCTTCCCATGGGAGAGGAATGAGCAGTTCTTC. Combining the CDR3 with reference TRBV5-1 and TRBJ2-1 gives the whole variable domain KAGVTQTPRYLIKTRGQQVTLSCSPISGHRSVSWYQQTPGQGLQFLFEYFSETQRNKGNFPGRFSGRQFSNSRSEMNVSTLELGDSALYLCASSFPWERNEQFFGPGTRLTVL.

In this sample, this clone turned up a few times. The rearrangement links TRBV30 to TRBJ1-1; D is possibly TRBD1 (6 bases). V shed 4 bases and J shed 6 bases, with 21 bases lying between them. This CDR3 has 15 amino acids. Per germline, CDR1 GTSNPN and CDR2 SVGIG (reference sequence). In nucleotides, the CDR3 is TGTGCCTGGAAGACAGGTACGTCAGAAGGGCCTGAAGCTTTCTTT. Translation gives CAWKTGTSEGPEAFF.

This clone was detected ten times or more. The chain is built from TRBV6-2 or TRBV6-3 and TRBJ2-3; D not certain. The CDR3 spans 16 residues. Trimming left V 2 bases short and J 1 base short, with 13 bases between. CDR1 and CDR2 (germline): MNHEY, SVGEGT. Written as DNA, the CDR3 is TGTGCCAGCAGTTACAACCCCCTAGTCCGCACAGATACGCAGTATTTT. It yields the protein CASSYNPLVRTDTQYF.

The CDR3 loop reads CASSLIGGQPGTSGVDTQYF. The DNA for the CDR3 is TGTGCCAGCAGTTTAATAGGTGGGCAGCCCGGGACTAGCGGAGTAGATACGCAGTATTTT. V gene TRBV27 combines with J gene TRBJ2-3; 11 bases line up with TRBD2. Germline trimming cut 2 bases from V and 5 bases from J; bases unmatched to any gene: 18. Per germline, CDR1 MNHEY and CDR2 SMNVEV (reference sequence). This CDR3 is 20 amino acids long.

The gene calls are TRBV28 and TRBJ1-2; tentatively, D is TRBD1 (5 bases). The germline V and J ends were trimmed by 9 bases and 5 bases, with 19 bases remaining between them. The germline V gene encodes CDR1 MDHEN and CDR2 SYDVKM. This CDR3 has 14 residues. The CDR3 sequence is CASTGDLRGYGYTF. The CDR3, as DNA: TGTGCCAGTACTGGGGATCTCCGGGGGTATGGCTACACCTTC.

With regard to this clone: Other DNA sequences within the sample encode an identical CDR3. This rearrangement joins TRBV4-3 to TRBJ2-1; the D is unclear. The CDR3 is 15 residues long. CDR1 and CDR2 from the germline V gene are LGHNA and YSLEER. V gave up 1 base and J gave up 1 base, with 8 bases separating them. The CDR3 loop is CASSQGRSSYNEQFF. The CDR3 DNA sequence: TGCGCCAGCAGCCAAGGTAGGAGTTCCTACAATGAGCAGTTCTTC.

The V call is TRBV2, the J call TRBJ1-4; a possible D gene is TRBD1 (6 bases). This CDR3 contains 13 residues. The germline V gene has CDR1 SNHLY and CDR2 FYNNEI. Deletions cut 9 bases from V and 5 bases from J, with 13 bases between. The CDR3: CASNRAWNEKLFF. Here the CDR3 DNA reads TGTGCCAGTAACAGGGCATGGAATGAAAAACTGTTTTTT.

The rearrangement joins TRBV3-1 (or the pseudogene TRBV3-2) to TRBJ2-3, with D maybe TRBD2 (6 bases). Germline V lookup: CDR1 LGHDT, CDR2 YNNKEL (reference sequence). The CDR3 length is 16 residues. The germline V and J ends were trimmed by 4 bases and 0 bases, with 14 bases remaining between them. The CDR3 is CASSLGGTSSTDTQYF. The CDR3 coding sequence is TGTGCCAGCAGCCTGGGCGGGACGTCTAGCACAGATACGCAGTATTTT.

This clone was seen only a few times. V usage is TRBV6-6 and J usage is TRBJ1-1; D remains ambiguous. V was cut by 7 bases and J by 0 bases, with 9 bases left in between. Germline V gene sequence: CDR1 MNHNY, CDR2 SVGAGI (reference sequence). The CDR3 spans 13 residues. In DNA form, the CDR3 reads TGTGCCAGCAAGGAGTTAATGAACACTGAAGCTTTCTTT. Residues: CASKELMNTEAFF.

V usage is TRBV9 and J usage is TRBJ2-5, with TRBD2 identical over 12 bases. The V segment lost 0 bases and the J segment 2 bases; nucleotides outside the gene matches: 8. Per germline, CDR1 SGDLS and CDR2 YYNGEE. The CDR3 is 18 residues long. The CDR3 DNA reads TGTGCCAGCAGCGTAGCCGCAAGGACTAGCGGGGTACAAGAGACCCAGTACTTC. Protein sequence: CASSVAARTSGVQETQYF.